The rows below give T cell receptor beta chains drawn from one sample of a study of radiotherapy plus CTLA-4 blockade in lung cancer. Assay: immunoSEQ multiplex PCR; the TCRdb copy retains only in-frame clones and omits some. The sample lists around 70,000 clones; roughly 76% were seen once. The sample in question was peripheral blood, obtained from a patient treated with radiotherapy plus ipilimumab. The source is a human donor with non-small cell lung cancer whose response to radiotherapy plus ipilimumab could not be evaluated. Some clones in this sample may be carry-over from other donors' samples. The CDR3 runs from the conserved cysteine through the conserved F or W. A D gene is named only where the DNA matches it firmly. A row's size may be missing; if present it is once, few, many or a size class.

clone size,V gene,D gene,J gene,CDR3 DNA,CDR3 protein
NA,TRBV6-5,NA,TRBJ2-7,TGTGCCAGCAGTCACACCCTTACCTACGAGCAGTACTTC,CASSHTLTYEQYF
once,TRBV5-1,TRBD1,TRBJ1-2,TGCGCCAGCAGCTTGGAGGGACAGGGCTATGGCTACACCTTC,CASSLEGQGYGYTF
NA,TRBV7-2,NA,TRBJ1-2,TGTGCCAGCAGCTTAGTACGGGAGGGGGATGGCTACACCTTC,CASSLVREGDGYTF
NA,TRBV7-2,NA,TRBJ2-7,TGTGCCAGCAGCTTCCAACAGGGACACGAGCAGTACTTC,CASSFQQGHEQYF
NA,TRBV9,TRBD2,TRBJ2-1,TGTGCCAGCAGCGTCCTCTCCGGGACTAGCTCCTACAATGAGCAGTTCTTC,CASSVLSGTSSYNEQFF
once,TRBV7-9,NA,TRBJ1-4,TGTGCCAGCAGCCCCGGGACAAATGAAAAACTGTTTTTT,CASSPGTNEKLFF
NA,TRBV10-3,TRBD1,TRBJ2-3,TGTGCCATCAGTGAGGAAGGACAGGCCACAGATACGCAGTATTTT,CAISEEGQATDTQYF
NA,TRBV2,TRBD1,TRBJ2-5,TGTGCCAGCAGTGAAGGGCAGGGGGTCGTAGAGACCCAGTACTTC,CASSEGQGVVETQYF
NA,TRBV5-5,NA,TRBJ1-6,TGTGCCAGCAGCTTGAGCGGGGGTACTCATAATTCACCCCTCCACTTT,CASSLSGGTHNSPLHF
few,TRBV15,TRBD1,TRBJ1-5,TGTGCCACCTCCCGGGACAGGCGCAGAAATCAGCCCCAGCATTTT,CATSRDRRRNQPQHF
NA,TRBV11-2,NA,TRBJ2-7,TGTGCCAGCAGCTTAGAGGCCTCCTACGAGCAGTACTTC,CASSLEASYEQYF
NA,TRBV30,TRBD1,TRBJ1-5,TGTGCCTGGAGCCGACAGGGGGAACAGCCCCAGCATTTT,CAWSRQGEQPQHF
NA,TRBV7-9,TRBD1,TRBJ1-6,TGTGCCAGCAGCGGTACGGGACAGACCTCCTATAATTCACCCCTCCACTTT,CASSGTGQTSYNSPLHF
NA,TRBV6-5,NA,TRBJ2-7,TGTGCCAGCAGGTACGCAGGGGAGGGCTCCTACGAGCAGTACTTC,CASRYAGEGSYEQYF
NA,TRBV7-9,NA,TRBJ1-1,TGTGCCAGCAGCTTAGTCCAGGGTCGTGGCACTGAAGCTTTCTTT,CASSLVQGRGTEAFF
NA,TRBV28,TRBD1,TRBJ1-4,TGTGCCAGCAGACGGGACAGGGGGTCTTTTTTAGAAAAACTGTTTTTT,CASRRDRGSFLEKLFF